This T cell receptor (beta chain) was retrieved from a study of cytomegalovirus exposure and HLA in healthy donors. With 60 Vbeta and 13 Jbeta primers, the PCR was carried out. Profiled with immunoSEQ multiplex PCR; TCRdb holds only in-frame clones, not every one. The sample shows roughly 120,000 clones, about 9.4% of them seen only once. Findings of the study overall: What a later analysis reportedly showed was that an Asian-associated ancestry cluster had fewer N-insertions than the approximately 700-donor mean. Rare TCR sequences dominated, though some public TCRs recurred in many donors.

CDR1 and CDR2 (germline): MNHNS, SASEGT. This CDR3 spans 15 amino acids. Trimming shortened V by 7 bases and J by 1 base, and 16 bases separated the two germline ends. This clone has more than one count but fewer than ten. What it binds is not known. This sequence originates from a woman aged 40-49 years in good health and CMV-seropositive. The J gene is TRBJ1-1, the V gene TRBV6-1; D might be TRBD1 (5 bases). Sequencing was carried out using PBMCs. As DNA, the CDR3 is TGTGCCAGCAAGACGGGCGGGGGAGGGAACACTGAAGCTTTCTTT. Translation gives CASKTGGGGNTEAFF.